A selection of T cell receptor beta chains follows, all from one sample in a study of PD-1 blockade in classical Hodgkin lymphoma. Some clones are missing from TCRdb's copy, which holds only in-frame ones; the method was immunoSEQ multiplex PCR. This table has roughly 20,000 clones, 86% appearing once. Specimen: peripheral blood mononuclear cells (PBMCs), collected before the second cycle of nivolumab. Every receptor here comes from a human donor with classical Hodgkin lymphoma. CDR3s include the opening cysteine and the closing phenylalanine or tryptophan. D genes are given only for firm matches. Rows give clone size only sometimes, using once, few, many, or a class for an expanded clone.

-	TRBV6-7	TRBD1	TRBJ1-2	CASRAGTGPYGYTF	TGTGCCAGCAGGGCCGGGACAGGGCCATATGGCTACACCTTC
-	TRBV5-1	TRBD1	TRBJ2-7	CASSGQGAYEQYF	TGCGCCAGCTCCGGACAGGGGGCCTACGAGCAGTACTTC
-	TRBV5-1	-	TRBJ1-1	CASSSRTINTEAFF	TGCGCCAGCAGCTCCCGGACGATAAACACTGAAGCTTTCTTT
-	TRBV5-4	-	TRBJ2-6	CASSYKSSGANVLTF	TGTGCCAGCAGCTATAAGAGCTCTGGGGCCAACGTCCTGACTTTC
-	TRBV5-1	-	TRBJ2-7	CASSLAGGNYEQYF	TGCGCCAGCAGCTTGGCCGGCGGCAACTACGAGCAGTACTTC
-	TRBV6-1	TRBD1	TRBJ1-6	CASSVPTGDNSPLHF	TGTGCCAGCAGTGTCCCGACAGGGGACAATTCACCCCTCCACTTT
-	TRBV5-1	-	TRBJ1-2	CASSLEGANYGYTF	TGCGCCAGCAGCTTGGAGGGGGCTAACTATGGCTACACCTTC
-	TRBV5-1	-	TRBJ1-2	CASSLGLGRDYGYTF	TGCGCCAGCAGTTTGGGCCTCGGGCGGGACTATGGCTACACCTTC
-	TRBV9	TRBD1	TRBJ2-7	CASSLGTAHDEQYF	TGTGCCAGCAGCCTCGGGACAGCCCATGACGAGCAGTACTTC
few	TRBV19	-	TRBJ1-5	CASRTNQPQHF	TGTGCCAGTAGGACCAATCAGCCCCAGCATTTT
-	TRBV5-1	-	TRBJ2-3	CASSLGQFTDTQYF	TGCGCCAGCAGCTTGGGGCAGTTCACAGATACGCAGTATTTT
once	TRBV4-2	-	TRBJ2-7	CASSQESGDHSYEQYF	TGTGCCAGCAGCCAAGAAAGTGGGGACCACTCCTACGAGCAGTACTTC
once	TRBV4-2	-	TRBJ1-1	CASSQDVVTEAFF	TGTGCCAGCAGCCAAGACGTGGTCACTGAAGCTTTCTTT
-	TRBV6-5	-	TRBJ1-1	CASSYEAEAREAFF	TGTGCCAGCAGTTACGAGGCCGAGGCCAGGGAAGCTTTCTTT
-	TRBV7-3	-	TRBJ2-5	CASSLMTETQYF	TGTGCCAGCAGCTTAATGACGGAGACCCAGTACTTC
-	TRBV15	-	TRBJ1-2	CATTTNSGSYGYTF	TGTGCCACCACCACTAACTCCGGGAGCTATGGCTACACCTTC
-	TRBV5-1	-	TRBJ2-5	CASSPLGGQITETQYF	TGCGCCAGCAGCCCCCTGGGGGGACAGATAACAGAGACCCAGTACTTC
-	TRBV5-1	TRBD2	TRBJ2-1	CASSSRGGKGGTGSYNEQFF	TGCGCCAGCAGCTCTCGGGGGGGCAAAGGAGGCACGGGTAGTTACAATGAGCAGTTCTTC
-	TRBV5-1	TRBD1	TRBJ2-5	CASSLAGTGGETQYF	TGCGCCAGCAGCTTGGCCGGGACAGGGGGGGAGACCCAGTACTTC
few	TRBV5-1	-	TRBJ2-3	CASSSQPRDTQYF	TGCGCCAGCAGCTCTCAGCCAAGGGATACGCAGTATTTT
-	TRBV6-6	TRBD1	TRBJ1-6	CASSQTGDYSPLHF	TGTGCCAGCAGTCAGACAGGGGATTATTCACCCCTCCACTTT
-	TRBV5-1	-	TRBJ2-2	CASSLAGVARLFF	TGCGCCAGCAGCTTGGCCGGTGTAGCGCGGCTGTTTTTT
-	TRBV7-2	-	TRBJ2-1	CASSANNEQFF	TGTGCCAGCAGCGCGAACAATGAGCAGTTCTTC
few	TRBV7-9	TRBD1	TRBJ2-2	CASSSGGSSTGELFF	TGTGCCAGCAGCTCAGGGGGCTCGAGCACCGGGGAGCTGTTTTTT
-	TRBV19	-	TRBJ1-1	CASSSWMGGDTEAFF	TGTGCCAGTAGTTCGTGGATGGGGGGGGACACTGAAGCTTTCTTT
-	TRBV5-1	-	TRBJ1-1	CASSLKGENSEAFF	TGCGCCAGCAGCTTAAAAGGGGAAAACTCCGAAGCTTTCTTT
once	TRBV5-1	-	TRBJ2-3	CASSLDGVSTDTQYF	TGCGCCAGCAGCTTAGACGGAGTAAGCACAGATACGCAGTATTTT
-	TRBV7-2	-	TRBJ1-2	CASSLGGEGVNYGYTF	TGTGCCAGCAGCTTAGGGGGGGAGGGTGTGAACTATGGCTACACCTTC
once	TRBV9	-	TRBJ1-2	CASSVGPDYGYTF	TGTGCCAGCAGCGTAGGGCCTGACTATGGCTACACCTTC
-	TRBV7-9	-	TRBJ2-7	CASDPGQGGSYEQYF	TGTGCCAGCGACCCAGGACAGGGAGGGTCCTACGAGCAGTACTTC
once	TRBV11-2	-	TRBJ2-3	CASSLSGDF	TGTGCCAGCAGCTTATCAGGGGATTTT
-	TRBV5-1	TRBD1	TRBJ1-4	CASSLQGFNEKLFF	TGCGCCAGCAGCTTACAGGGGTTTAATGAAAAACTGTTTTTT
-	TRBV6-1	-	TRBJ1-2	CASSEMTQNYGYTF	TGTGCCAGCAGTGAGATGACTCAGAACTATGGCTACACCTTC
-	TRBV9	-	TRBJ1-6	CASSVDSSYNSPLHF	TGTGCCAGCAGCGTAGACAGCTCCTATAATTCACCCCTCCACTTT
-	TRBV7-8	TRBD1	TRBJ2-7	CASSLSRGRFEQYF	TGTGCCAGCAGCTTAAGCAGGGGGCGCTTCGAGCAGTACTTC
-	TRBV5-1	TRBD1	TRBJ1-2	CASSLASTGEGYTF	TGCGCCAGCAGCTTGGCCTCGACAGGGGAAGGCTACACCTTC
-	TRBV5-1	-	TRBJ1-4	CASSEQGPSMGKLFF	TGCGCCAGCAGCGAACAGGGACCCTCGATGGGAAAACTGTTTTTT
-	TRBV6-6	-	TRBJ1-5	CASTPRQSNQPQHF	TGTGCCAGCACCCCTAGACAAAGTAATCAGCCCCAGCATTTT
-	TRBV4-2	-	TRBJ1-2	CASSLYRVANYGYTF	TGTGCCAGCAGCCTCTACAGGGTAGCTAACTATGGCTACACCTTC
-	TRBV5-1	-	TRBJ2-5	CASSLGGIQETQYF	TGCGCCAGCAGCTTGGGGGGAATCCAAGAGACCCAGTACTTC
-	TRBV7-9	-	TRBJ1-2	CASSLGAMYGYTF	TGTGCCAGCAGCTTAGGTGCGATGTATGGCTACACCTTC
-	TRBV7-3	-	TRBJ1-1	CASSLKKSTEAFF	TGTGCCAGCAGCTTAAAAAAGAGCACTGAAGCTTTCTTT
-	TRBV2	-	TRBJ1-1	CASSRSGLATEAFF	TGTGCCAGCAGTCGATCAGGGCTGGCCACTGAAGCTTTCTTT
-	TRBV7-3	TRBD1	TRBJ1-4	CASSLQGAGIKEKLFF	TGTGCCAGCAGTCTTCAGGGGGCTGGAATTAAGGAAAAACTGTTTTTT
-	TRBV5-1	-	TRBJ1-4	CASSLVGGNEKLFF	TGCGCCAGCAGCTTGGTCGGGGGGAATGAAAAACTGTTTTTT
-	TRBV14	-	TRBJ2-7	CASSPTRHEQYF	TGTGCCAGCAGCCCCACAAGACACGAGCAGTACTTC
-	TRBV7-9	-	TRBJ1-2	CASSQDGTYYGYTF	TGTGCCAGCAGCCAGGACGGTACCTACTATGGCTACACCTTC
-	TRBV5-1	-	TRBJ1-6	CASSLIPVDSPLHF	TGCGCCAGCAGCTTGATTCCAGTTGATTCACCCCTCCACTTT
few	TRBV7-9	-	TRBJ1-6	CASRAEGETVSLHF	TGTGCCAGCAGAGCCGAGGGTGAGACAGTCTCCCTCCACTTT
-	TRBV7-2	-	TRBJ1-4	CASSFVGAQEEKLFF	TGTGCCAGCAGCTTCGTGGGGGCCCAGGAGGAAAAACTGTTTTTT
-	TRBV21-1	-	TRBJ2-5	CASSKSEGPKETQYF	TGTGCCAGCAGCAAAAGTGAGGGCCCGAAGGAGACCCAGTACTTC
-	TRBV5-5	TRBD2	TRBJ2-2	CASSLGLAGGPNTGELFF	TGTGCCAGCAGCTTGGGGCTAGCGGGGGGCCCGAACACCGGGGAGCTGTTTTTT
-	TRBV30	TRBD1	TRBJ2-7	CAWSGAGQGVHEQYF	TGTGCCTGGAGTGGGGCGGGTCAGGGGGTCCACGAGCAGTACTTC
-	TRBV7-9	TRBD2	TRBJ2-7	CASSWEGIRNEQYF	TGTGCCAGCAGCTGGGAGGGGATAAGGAACGAGCAGTACTTC
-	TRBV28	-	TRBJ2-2	CASSLAGQNTGELFF	TGTGCCAGCAGTTTGGCGGGCCAGAACACCGGGGAGCTGTTTTTT
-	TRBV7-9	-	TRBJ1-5	CASSLEDGQGVPQHF	TGTGCCAGCAGCTTAGAGGACGGCCAGGGTGTGCCCCAGCATTTT
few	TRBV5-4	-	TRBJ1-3	CASSSSQSSGNTIYF	TGTGCCAGCAGTTCTTCACAGAGCTCTGGAAACACCATATATTTT
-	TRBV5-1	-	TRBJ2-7	CASSLGGVNEQYF	TGCGCCAGCAGCTTGGGTGGTGTTAACGAGCAGTACTTC
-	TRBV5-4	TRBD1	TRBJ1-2	CASSRQGAYGYTF	TGTGCCAGCAGCCGACAGGGGGCCTATGGCTACACCTTC
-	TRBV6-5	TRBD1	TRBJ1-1	CASSQTGLGNTEAFF	TGTGCCAGCAGCCAGACAGGGCTTGGGAACACTGAAGCTTTCTTT